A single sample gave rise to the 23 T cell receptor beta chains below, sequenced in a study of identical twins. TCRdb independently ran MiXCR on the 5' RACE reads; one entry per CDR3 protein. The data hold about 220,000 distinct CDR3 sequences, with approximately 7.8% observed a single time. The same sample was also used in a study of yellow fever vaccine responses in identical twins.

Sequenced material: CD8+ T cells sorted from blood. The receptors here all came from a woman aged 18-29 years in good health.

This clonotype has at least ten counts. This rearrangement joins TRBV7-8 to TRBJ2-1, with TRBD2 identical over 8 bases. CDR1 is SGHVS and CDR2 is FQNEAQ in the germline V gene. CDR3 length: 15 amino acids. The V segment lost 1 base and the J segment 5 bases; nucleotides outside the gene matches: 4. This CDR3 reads CASSLGGGLNNEQFF. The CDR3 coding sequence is TGTGCCAGCAGCTTAGGCGGGGGGCTAAACAATGAGCAGTTCTTC.

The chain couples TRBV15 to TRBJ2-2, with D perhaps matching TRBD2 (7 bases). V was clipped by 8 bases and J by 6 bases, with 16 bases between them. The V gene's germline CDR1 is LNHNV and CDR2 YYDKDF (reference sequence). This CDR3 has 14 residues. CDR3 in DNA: TGTGCCACCCAGTCCTGGGAGGGGGCCGGGGAGCTGTTTTTT. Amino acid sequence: CATQSWEGAGELFF.

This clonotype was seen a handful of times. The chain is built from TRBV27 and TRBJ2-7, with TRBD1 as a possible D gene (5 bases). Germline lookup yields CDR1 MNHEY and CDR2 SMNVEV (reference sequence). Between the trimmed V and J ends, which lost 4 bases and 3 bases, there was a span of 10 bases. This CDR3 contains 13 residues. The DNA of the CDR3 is TGTGCCAGCAGTTCATTGGGGCGCTACGAGCAGTACGTC. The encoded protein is CASSSLGRYEQYV.

The CDR3 protein is CASSEDSGTDTQYF. CDR3 coding DNA: TGTGCCAGCAGTGAGGACAGTGGGACAGATACGCAGTATTTT. V usage is TRBV28 and J usage is TRBJ2-3; weak D call: TRBD1 (6 bases). Germline V gene sequence: CDR1 MDHEN, CDR2 SYDVKM. Between the trimmed V and J ends, which lost 5 bases and 3 bases, there was a span of 12 bases. The CDR3 runs to 14 residues.

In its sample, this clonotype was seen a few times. The CDR3 protein is CASSSNRLGVDRETQYF. The CDR3 nucleotides are TGTGCCAGCAGCTCCAATCGACTAGGGGTGGATCGGGAGACCCAGTACTTC. The chain employs TRBV7-9 and TRBJ2-5; tentative D call: TRBD2 (6 bases). Per the germline V gene, CDR1 is SEHNR and CDR2 is FQNEAQ (reference sequence). Trimming stripped 4 bases from V and 5 bases from J, with 23 bases between. The CDR3 spans 17 residues.

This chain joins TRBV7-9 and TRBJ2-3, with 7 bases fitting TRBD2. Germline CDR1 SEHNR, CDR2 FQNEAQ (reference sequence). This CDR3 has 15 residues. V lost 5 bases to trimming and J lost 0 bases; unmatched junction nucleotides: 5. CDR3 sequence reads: CASSQTGGSTDTQYF. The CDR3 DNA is TGTGCCAGCAGCCAAACGGGGGGAAGCACAGATACGCAGTATTTT.

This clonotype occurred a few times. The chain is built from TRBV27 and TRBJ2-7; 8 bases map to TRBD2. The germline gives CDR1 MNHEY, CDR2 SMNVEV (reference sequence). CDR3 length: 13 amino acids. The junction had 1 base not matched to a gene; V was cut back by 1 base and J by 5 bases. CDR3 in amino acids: CASSLLAGHEQYV. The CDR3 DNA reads TGTGCCAGCAGTTTATTAGCGGGGCACGAGCAGTACGTC.

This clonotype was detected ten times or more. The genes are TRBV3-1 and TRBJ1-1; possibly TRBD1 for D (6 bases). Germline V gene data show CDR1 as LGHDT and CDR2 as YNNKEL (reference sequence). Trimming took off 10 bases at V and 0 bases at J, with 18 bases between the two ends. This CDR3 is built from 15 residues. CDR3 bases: TGTGCCACCTCGGGGGCCGACGGGATGAACACTGAAGCTTTCTTT. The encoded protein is CATSGADGMNTEAFF. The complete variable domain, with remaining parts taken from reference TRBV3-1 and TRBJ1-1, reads DTAVSQTPKYLVTQMGNDKSIKCEQNLGHDTMYWYKQDSKKFLKIMFSYNNKELIINETVPNRFSPKSPDKAHLNLHINSLELGDSAVYFCATSGADGMNTEAFFGQGTRLTVV.

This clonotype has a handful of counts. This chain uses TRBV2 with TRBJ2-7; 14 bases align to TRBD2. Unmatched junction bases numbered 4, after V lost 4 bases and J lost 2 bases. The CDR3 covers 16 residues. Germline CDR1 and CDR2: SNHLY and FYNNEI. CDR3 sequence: CASSGTSGGRPYEQYV. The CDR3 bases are TGTGCCAGCAGTGGGACTAGCGGGGGGCGCCCCTACGAGCAGTACGTC.

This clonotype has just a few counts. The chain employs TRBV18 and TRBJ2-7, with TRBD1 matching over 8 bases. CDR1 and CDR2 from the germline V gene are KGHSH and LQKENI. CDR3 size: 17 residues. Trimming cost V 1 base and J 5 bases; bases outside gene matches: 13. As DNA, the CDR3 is TGTGCCAGCTCACCACTCGTTAAGACAGGGGTTATCCACGAGCAGTACTTC. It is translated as CASSPLVKTGVIHEQYF.

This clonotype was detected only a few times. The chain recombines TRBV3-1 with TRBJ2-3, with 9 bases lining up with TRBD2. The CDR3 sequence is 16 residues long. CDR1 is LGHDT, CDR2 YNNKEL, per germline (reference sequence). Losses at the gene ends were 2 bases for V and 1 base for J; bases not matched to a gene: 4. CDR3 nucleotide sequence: TGTGCCAGCAGCCAATACTCTAGCGGGGGCACAGATACGCAGTATTTT. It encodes CASSQYSSGGTDTQYF.

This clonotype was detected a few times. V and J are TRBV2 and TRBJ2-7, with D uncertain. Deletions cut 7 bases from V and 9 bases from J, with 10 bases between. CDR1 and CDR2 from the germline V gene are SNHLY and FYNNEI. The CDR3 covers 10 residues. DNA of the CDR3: TGTGCCAGCAAAGGAAAGGTGCAGTACTTC. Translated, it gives CASKGKVQYF. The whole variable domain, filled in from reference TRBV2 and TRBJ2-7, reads EPEVTQTPSHQVTQMGQEVILRCVPISNHLYFYWYRQILGQKVEFLVSFYNNEISEKSEIFDDQFSVERPDGSNFTLKIRSTKLEDSAMYFCASKGKVQYFGPGTRLTVT.

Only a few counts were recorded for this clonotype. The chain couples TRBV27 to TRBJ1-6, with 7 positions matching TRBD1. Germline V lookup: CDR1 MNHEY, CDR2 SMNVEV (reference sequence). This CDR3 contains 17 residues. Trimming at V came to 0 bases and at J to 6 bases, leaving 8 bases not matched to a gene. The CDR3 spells CASSLSVGGTVNSPLHF. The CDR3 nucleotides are TGTGCCAGCAGTTTATCAGTGGGGGGGACAGTTAATTCACCCCTCCACTTT.

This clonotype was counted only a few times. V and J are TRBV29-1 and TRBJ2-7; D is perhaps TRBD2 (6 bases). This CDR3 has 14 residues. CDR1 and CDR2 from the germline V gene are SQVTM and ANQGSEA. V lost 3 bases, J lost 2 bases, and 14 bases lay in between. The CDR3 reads CSVEGGTETYEQYF. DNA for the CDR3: TGCAGCGTTGAGGGCGGGACTGAAACCTACGAGCAGTACTTC.

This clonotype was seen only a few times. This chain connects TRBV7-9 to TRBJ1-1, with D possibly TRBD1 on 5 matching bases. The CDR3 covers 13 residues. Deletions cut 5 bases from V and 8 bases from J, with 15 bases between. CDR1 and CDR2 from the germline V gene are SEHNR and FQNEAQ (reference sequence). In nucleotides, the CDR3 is TGTGCCAGCAGCCCCCCGGCGGGGGAGGAAGCTTTCTTT. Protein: CASSPPAGEEAFF.

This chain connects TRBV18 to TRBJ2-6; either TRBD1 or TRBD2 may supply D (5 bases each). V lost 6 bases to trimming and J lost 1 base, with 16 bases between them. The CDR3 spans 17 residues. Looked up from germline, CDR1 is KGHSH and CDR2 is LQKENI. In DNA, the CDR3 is TGTGCCAGCTCTCAACTAGAACAGGTTTCTGGGGCCAACGTCCTGACTTTC. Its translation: CASSQLEQVSGANVLTF.

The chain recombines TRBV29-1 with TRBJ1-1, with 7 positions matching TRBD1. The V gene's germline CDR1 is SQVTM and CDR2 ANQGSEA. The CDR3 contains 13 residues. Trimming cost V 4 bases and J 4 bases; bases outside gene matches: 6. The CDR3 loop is CSVAGPGGTEAFF. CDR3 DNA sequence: TGCAGCGTTGCAGGTCCAGGGGGCACTGAAGCTTTCTTT.

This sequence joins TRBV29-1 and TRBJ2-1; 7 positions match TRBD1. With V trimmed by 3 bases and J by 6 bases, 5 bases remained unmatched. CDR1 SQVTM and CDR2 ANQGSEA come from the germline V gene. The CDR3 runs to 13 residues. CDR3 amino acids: CSVDPDRRNEQFF. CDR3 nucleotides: TGCAGCGTTGACCCGGACAGGCGCAATGAGCAGTTCTTC.

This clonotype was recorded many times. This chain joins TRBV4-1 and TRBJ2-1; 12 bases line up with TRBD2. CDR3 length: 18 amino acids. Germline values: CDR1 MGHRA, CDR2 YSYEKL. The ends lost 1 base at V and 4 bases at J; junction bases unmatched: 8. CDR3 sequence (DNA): TGCGCCAGCAGCCAAGCATCGGCTAGCGGGAGGGTATACAATGAGCAGTTCTTC. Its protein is CASSQASASGRVYNEQFF.

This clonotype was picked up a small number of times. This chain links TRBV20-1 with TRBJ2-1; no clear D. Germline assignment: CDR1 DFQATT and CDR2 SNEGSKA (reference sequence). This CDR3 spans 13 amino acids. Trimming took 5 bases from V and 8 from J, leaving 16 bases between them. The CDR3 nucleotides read TGCAGTGCTCCCCGCCTCCAGTGGGATGAGCAGTTCTTC. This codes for CSAPRLQWDEQFF.

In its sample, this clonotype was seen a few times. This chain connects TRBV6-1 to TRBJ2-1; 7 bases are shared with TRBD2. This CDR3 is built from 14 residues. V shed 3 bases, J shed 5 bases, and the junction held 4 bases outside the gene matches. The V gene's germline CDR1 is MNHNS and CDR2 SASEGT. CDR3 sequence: CASSEAGVDNEQFF. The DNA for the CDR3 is TGTGCCAGCAGTGAGGCGGGAGTAGACAATGAGCAGTTCTTC.

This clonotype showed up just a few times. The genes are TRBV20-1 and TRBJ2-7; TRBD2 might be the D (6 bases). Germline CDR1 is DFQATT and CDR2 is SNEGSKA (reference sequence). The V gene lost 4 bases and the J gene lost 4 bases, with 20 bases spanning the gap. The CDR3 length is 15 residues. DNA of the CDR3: TGCAGTGCTACCTCGCCGGGACTTAATAGTTACGAGCAGTACGTC. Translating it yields CSATSPGLNSYEQYV.

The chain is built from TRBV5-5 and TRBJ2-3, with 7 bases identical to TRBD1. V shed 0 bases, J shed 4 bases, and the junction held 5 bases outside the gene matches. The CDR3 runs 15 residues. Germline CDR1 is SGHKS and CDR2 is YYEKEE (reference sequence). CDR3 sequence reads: CASSLEQGLSDTQYF. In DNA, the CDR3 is TGTGCCAGCAGCTTGGAACAGGGGCTCTCAGATACGCAGTATTTT. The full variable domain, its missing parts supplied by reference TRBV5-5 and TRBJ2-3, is DAGVTQSPTHLIKTRGQQVTLRCSPISGHKSVSWYQQVLGQGPQFIFQYYEKEERGRGNFPDRFSARQFPNYSSELNVNALLLGDSALYLCASSLEQGLSDTQYFGPGTRLTVL.